The next 2 T cell receptor beta chains were all read from a single sample in a study of blood T cell repertoires in COVID-19. Sequencing was performed with immunoSEQ multiplex PCR; in TCRdb, only in-frame clones are kept and a portion is missing. Here the sample spans around 250,000 clones, approximately 86% being singletons. The sequencing sample was made of PBMCs or T cells enriched from blood (not recorded which). These receptors were obtained from a woman between 50 and 59 years old who had recovered from COVID-19.

The chain combines TRBV5-3 with TRBJ1-4; TRBD1 agrees at 9 bases. TRBV5-3 is an ORF for which the function is uncertain. After removal of 4 bases from V and 4 bases from J, the junction contained 11 bases not matched to a gene. The CDR3 contains 17 residues. CDR3 residues: CARSATLWTGDNEKLFF. The DNA for the CDR3 is TGTGCCAGAAGCGCTACCCTTTGGACAGGGGATAATGAAAAACTGTTTTTT.

V gene TRBV5-1 combines with J gene TRBJ2-5; 10 bases are a match to TRBD2. CDR3 length: 16 residues. V dropped 4 bases and J dropped 3; count of bases not matched to a gene: 9. Germline V gene lookup returns CDR1 SGHRS and CDR2 YFSETQ. The CDR3 protein is CASSRETSGPEETQYF. The CDR3 DNA follows: TGCGCCAGCAGCCGGGAGACTAGCGGGCCTGAAGAGACCCAGTACTTC.